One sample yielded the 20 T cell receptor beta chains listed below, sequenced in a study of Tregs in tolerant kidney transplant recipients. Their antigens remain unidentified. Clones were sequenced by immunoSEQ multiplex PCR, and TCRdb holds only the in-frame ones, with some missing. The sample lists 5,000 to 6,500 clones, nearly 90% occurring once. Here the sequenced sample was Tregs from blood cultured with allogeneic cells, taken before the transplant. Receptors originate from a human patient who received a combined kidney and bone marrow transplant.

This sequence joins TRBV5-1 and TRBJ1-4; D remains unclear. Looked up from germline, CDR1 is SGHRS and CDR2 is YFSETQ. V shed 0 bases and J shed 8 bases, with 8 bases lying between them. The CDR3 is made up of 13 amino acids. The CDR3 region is CASSLVPGEKLFF. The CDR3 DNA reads TGCGCCAGCAGCTTGGTCCCCGGGGAAAAACTGTTTTTT. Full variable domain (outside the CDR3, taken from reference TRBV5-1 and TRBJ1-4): KAGVTQTPRYLIKTRGQQVTLSCSPISGHRSVSWYQQTPGQGLQFLFEYFSETQRNKGNFPGRFSGRQFSNSRSEMNVSTLELGDSALYLCASSLVPGEKLFFGSGTQLSVL.

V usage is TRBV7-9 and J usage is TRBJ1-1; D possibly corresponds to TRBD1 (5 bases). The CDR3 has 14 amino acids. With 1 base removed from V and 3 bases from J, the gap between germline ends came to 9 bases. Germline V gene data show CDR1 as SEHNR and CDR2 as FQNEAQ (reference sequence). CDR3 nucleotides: TGTGCCAGCAGCTTAGTAGGGACCCACACTGAAGCTTTCTTT. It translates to CASSLVGTHTEAFF.

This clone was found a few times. The CDR3 region is CASSLTGASYNEQFF. In DNA form, the CDR3 reads TGTGCCAGCAGCTTGACAGGGGCCTCCTACAATGAGCAGTTCTTC. V gene TRBV28 combines with J gene TRBJ2-1; the match to TRBD1 covers 8 bases. In germline, CDR1 is MDHEN, CDR2 SYDVKM. With 6 bases clipped from V and 0 bases from J, the junction kept 4 bases outside the gene matches. This CDR3 region has 15 residues. Full variable domain (outside the CDR3, taken from reference TRBV28 and TRBJ2-1): DVKVTQSSRYLVKRTGEKVFLECVQDMDHENMFWYRQDPGLGLRLIYFSYDVKMKEKGDIPEGYSVSREKKERFSLILESASTNQTSMYLCASSLTGASYNEQFFGPGTRLTVL.

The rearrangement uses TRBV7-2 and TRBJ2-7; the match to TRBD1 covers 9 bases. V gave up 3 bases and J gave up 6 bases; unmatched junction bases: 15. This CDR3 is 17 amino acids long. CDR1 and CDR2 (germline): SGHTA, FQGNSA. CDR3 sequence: CASSFRVLQGATLEQYF. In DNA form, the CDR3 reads TGTGCCAGCAGCTTCCGGGTACTACAGGGGGCTACGCTCGAGCAGTACTTC.

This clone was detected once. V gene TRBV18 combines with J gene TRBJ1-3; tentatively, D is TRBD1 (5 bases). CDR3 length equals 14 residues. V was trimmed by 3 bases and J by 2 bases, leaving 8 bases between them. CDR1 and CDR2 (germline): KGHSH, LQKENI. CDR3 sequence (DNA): TGTGCCAGCTCACCCAGGGTTACTGGAAACACCATATATTTT. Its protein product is CASSPRVTGNTIYF.

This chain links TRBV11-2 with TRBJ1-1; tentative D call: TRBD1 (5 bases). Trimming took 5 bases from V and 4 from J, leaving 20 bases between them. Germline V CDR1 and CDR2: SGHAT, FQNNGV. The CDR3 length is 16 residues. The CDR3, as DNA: TGTGCCAGCAGCCCGAACCGGGAGGGGCTGGCCACTGAAGCTTTCTTT. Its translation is CASSPNREGLATEAFF.

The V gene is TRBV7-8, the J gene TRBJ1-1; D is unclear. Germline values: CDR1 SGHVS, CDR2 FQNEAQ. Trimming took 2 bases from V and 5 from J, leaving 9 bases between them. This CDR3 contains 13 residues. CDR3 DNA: TGTGCCAGCAGCTTACTGGTTGGAACTGAAGCTTTCTTT. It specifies CASSLLVGTEAFF.

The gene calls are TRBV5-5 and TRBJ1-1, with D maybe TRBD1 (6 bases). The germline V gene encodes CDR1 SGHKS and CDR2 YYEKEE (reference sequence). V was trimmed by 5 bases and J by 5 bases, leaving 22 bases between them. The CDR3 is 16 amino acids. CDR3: CASSSFWGALGTEAFF. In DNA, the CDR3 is TGTGCCAGCAGTTCCTTCTGGGGGGCGCTGGGAACTGAAGCTTTCTTT.

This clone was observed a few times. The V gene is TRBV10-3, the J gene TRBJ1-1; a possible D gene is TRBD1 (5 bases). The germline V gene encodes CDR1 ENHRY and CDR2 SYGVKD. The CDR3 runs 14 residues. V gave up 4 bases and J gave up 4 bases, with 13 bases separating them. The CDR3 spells CAISGGRETTEAFF. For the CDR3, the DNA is TGTGCCATCAGTGGAGGCAGGGAGACCACTGAAGCTTTCTTT.

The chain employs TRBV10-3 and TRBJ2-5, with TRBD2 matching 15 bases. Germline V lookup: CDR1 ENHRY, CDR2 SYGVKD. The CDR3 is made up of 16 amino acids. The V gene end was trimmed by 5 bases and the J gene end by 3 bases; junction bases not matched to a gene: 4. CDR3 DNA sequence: TGTGCCATCAGTAAACGGACTAGCGGGGGGGAAGAGACCCAGTACTTC. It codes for CAISKRTSGGEETQYF.

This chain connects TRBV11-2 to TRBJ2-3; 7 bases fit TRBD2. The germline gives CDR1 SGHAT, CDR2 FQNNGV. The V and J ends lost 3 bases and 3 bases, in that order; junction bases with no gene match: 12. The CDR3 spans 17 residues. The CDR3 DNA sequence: TGTGCCAGCAGCTTCCGACAGTCCCTGGGAGGGACAGATACGCAGTATTTT. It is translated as CASSFRQSLGGTDTQYF.

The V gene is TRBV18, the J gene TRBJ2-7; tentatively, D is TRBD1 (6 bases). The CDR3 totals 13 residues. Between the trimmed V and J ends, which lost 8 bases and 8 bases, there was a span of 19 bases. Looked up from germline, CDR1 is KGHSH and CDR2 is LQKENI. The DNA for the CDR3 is TGTGCCAGCGCCGAAATAACAGGGCGGCAGCAGTACTTC. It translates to CASAEITGRQQYF.

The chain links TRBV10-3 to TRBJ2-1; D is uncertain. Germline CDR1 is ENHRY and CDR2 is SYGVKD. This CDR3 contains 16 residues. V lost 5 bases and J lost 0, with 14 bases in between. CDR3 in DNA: TGTGCCATCAGTAGAAATGAGGCAAGCTCCTACAATGAGCAGTTCTTC. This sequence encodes CAISRNEASSYNEQFF.

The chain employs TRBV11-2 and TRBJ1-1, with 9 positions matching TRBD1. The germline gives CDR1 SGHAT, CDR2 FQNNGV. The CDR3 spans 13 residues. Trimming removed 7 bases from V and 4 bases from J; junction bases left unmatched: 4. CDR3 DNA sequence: TGTGCCAGCAACAAACAGGGGGCCACTGAAGCTTTCTTT. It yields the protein CASNKQGATEAFF.

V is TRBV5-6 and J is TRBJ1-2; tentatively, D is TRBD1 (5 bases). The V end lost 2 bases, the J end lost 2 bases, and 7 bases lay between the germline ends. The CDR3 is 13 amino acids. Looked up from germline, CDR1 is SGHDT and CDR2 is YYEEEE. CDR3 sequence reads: CASSFRVNYGYTF. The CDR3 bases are TGTGCCAGCAGCTTCAGGGTAAACTATGGCTACACCTTC.

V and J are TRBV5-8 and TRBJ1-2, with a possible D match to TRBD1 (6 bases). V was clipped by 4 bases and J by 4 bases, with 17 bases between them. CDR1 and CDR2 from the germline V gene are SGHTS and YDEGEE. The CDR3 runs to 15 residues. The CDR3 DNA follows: TGTGCCAGCAGCCCGACAGACAGGCCCTCCTATGGCTACACCTTC. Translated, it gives CASSPTDRPSYGYTF.

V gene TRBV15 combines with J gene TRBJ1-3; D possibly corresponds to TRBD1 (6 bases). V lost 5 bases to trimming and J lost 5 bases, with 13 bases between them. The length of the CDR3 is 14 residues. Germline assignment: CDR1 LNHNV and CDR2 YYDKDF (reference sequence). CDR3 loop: CATSPGAVRNTIYF. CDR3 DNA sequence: TGTGCCACCAGCCCGGGGGCCGTTAGAAACACCATATATTTT.

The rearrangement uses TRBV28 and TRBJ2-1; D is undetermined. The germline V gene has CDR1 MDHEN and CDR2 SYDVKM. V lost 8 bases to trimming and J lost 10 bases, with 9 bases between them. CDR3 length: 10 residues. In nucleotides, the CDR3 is TGTGCCAGCGCCCAGTGGGAGCAGTTCTTC. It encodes CASAQWEQFF.

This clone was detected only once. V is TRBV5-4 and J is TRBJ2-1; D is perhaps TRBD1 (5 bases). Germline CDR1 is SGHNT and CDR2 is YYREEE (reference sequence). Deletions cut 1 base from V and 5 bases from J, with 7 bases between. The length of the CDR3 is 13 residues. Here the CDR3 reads CASSLRGNNEQFF. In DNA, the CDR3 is TGTGCCAGCAGCTTGAGGGGAAACAATGAGCAGTTCTTC.

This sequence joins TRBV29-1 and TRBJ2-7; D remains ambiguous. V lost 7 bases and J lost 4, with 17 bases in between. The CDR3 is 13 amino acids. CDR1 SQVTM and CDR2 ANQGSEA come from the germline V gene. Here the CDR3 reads CSGMGPGPYEQYF. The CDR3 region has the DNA TGCAGCGGCATGGGTCCGGGCCCGTACGAGCAGTACTTC.